This TCR beta chain was recovered during a study of CD8 T cells in Susac syndrome. Random hexamers were used to reverse transcribe roughly 0.45 to 1 ug of RNA. TCRdb analysed the immunoSEQ multiplex PCR reads with MiXCR anew, one entry per CDR3 protein. The sample lists roughly 200,000 distinct CDR3 sequences, roughly 95% occurring once. CDR1 and CDR2 from the germline V gene are SNHLY and FYNNEI. V dropped 5 bases and J dropped 0 bases, with 8 bases sitting between them. The CDR3 consists of 13 residues. Sequencing of TCR beta drew on CD8+ and CD4+ T cells from blood. It was healthy donors who served as the controls, matched for age and sex.

The chain carries TRBV2 and TRBJ2-7, with a tentative D call TRBD2 (5 bases). This TCR was sampled from a human donor in good health. Source material: CD4+ T cells from PBMCs. CDR3 region: CASSREASYEQYV. CDR3 DNA sequence: TGTGCCAGCAGTCGGGAAGCCTCCTACGAGCAGTACGTC.